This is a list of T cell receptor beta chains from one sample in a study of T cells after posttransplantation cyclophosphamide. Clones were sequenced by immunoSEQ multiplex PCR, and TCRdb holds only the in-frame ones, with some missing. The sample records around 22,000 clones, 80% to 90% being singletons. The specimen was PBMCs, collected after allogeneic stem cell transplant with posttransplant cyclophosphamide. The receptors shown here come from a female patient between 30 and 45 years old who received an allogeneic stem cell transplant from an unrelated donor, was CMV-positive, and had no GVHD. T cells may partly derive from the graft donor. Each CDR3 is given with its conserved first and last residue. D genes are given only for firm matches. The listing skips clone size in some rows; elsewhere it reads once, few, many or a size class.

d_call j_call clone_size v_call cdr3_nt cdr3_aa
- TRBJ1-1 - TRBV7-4 TGTGCCAGCAGCTACAGGGTTGCCACTGAAGCTTTCTTT CASSYRVATEAFF
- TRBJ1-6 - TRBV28 TGTGCCAGCAGTTTATCCAATAGGCGGTATAATTCACCCCTCCACTTT CASSLSNRRYNSPLHF
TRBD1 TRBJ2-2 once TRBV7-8 TGTGCCAGCAGCCCGACAGGGGTGCACACCGGGGAGCTGTTTTTT CASSPTGVHTGELFF
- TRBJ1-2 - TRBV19 TGTGCCAGTAGTATGGCCGCGACAGGCTATGGCTACACCTTC CASSMAATGYGYTF
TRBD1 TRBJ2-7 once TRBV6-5 TGTGCCAGCAGGTCCTCGACAGGGCCCCACGCCGAGCAGTACTTC CASRSSTGPHAEQYF
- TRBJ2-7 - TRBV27 TGTGCCAGCAGTCATATAGGGGGGGACACCTTCTACGAGCAGTACTTC CASSHIGGDTFYEQYF
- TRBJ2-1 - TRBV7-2 TGTGCCAGCAGCCTTCCCAAGACAAACAATGAGCAGTTCTTC CASSLPKTNNEQFF
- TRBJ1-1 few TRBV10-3 TGTGCCACAGGTGGAGGTCCCGACACTGAAGCTTTCTTT CATGGGPDTEAFF
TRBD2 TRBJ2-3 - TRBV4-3 TGCGCCAGCAGCCAAGGAAGCGGGGGGGCTCCAGATACGCAGTATTTT CASSQGSGGAPDTQYF
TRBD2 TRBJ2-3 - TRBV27 TGTGCCAGCAGTTTGGCGGGGGGCACAGATACGCAGTATTTT CASSLAGGTDTQYF
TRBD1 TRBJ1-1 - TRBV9 TGTGCCAGCAGGAAGGGACAGACGAACACTGAAGCTTTCTTT CASRKGQTNTEAFF
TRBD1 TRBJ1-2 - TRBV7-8 TGTGCCAGCAGCTTTGGGACAGGGGGCGCTCGTGGCTACACCTTC CASSFGTGGARGYTF
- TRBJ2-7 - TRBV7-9 TGTGCCAGCAGCCTACAGGGTCCCCCCTACGAGCAGTACTTC CASSLQGPPYEQYF
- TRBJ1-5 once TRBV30 TGTGCCTGGAGTATTGGGGAGGCATATAGCAATCAGCCCCAGCATTTT CAWSIGEAYSNQPQHF
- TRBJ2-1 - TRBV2 TGTGCCAGCAGTGAAGGGGTGGGGAGACTAATTTACAATGAGCAGTTCTTC CASSEGVGRLIYNEQFF
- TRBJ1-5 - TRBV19 TGTGCCAGTAGCCAGGGTGTGGCGGGCAATCAGCCCCAGCATTTT CASSQGVAGNQPQHF
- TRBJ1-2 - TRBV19 TGTGCCAGTAATACGGGCTATGGCTACACCTTC CASNTGYGYTF
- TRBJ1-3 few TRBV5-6 TGTGCCAGCAGCCTCACAGGGTATTGGAACACCATATATTTT CASSLTGYWNTIYF
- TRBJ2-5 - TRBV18 TGTGCCAGCTCACCAAACGACAGTCAAGAGACCCAGTACTTC CASSPNDSQETQYF
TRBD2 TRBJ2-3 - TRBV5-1 TGCGCCAGCAGCTTGGACGCGGGGGTTACGGAGGATACGCAGTATTTT CASSLDAGVTEDTQYF
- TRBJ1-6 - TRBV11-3 TGTGCCAGCAGCTTAAACATGGATAATTCACCCCTCCACTTT CASSLNMDNSPLHF
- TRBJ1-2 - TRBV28 TGTGCCAGCAGTTTACCAGGGCACTATGGCTACACCTTC CASSLPGHYGYTF
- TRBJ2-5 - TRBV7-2 TGTGCCAGCAGCTTTAGCGTCCAAGAGACCCAGTACTTC CASSFSVQETQYF
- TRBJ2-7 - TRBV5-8 TGTGCCAGCAGCTTCGGGGGACAGGGACTAGGCGAGCAGTACTTC CASSFGGQGLGEQYF
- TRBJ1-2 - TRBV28 TGTGCCAGCAGTTTTGCGATATTTATGTCAGGGGCCTTCAAAAGGAGCTACACCTTC CASSFAIFMSGAFKRSYTF
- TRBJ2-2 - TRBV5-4 TGTGCCAGCAGCTTGGAACGCGGCGGGGAGCTGTTTTTT CASSLERGGELFF
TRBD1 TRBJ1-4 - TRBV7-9 TGTGCCAGCAGTTGGACAGGGCTTGAGGAAAAACTGTTTTTT CASSWTGLEEKLFF
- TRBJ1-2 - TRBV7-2 TGTGCCAGCAGTTACAGGTTTGGGGGCCTAGCTAACTATGGCTACACCTTC CASSYRFGGLANYGYTF
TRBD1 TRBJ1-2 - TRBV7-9 TGTGCCAGCAGCTTACTCGCCTCAGGGGGTTATGGCTACACCTTC CASSLLASGGYGYTF
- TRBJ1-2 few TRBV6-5 TGTGCCAGCAGTTACTCTCGGGGAACTAACTATGGCTACACCTTC CASSYSRGTNYGYTF
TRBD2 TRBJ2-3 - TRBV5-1 TGCGCCAGCAGCTTGAGATCTAGCGGGGGGAGCACTGGCACAGATACGCAGTATTTT CASSLRSSGGSTGTDTQYF
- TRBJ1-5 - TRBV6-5 TGTGCCAGCAGGCCCACTCCTTATAGCAATCAGCCCCAGCATTTT CASRPTPYSNQPQHF
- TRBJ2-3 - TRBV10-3 TGTGCCATCAAAGCTAGTAGAAGCACAGATACGCAGTATTTT CAIKASRSTDTQYF
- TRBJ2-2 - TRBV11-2 TGTGCCAGCAGAAAAGTAATCCAGCCGGGACAAGGCACCGGGGAGCTGTTTTTT CASRKVIQPGQGTGELFF
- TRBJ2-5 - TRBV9 TGTGCCAGCAGCGTAGGGGGTCTAGCCCAAGAGACCCAGTACTTC CASSVGGLAQETQYF
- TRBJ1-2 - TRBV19 TGTGCCAGTAGACAAAACGGGGGCTATGGCTACACCTTC CASRQNGGYGYTF
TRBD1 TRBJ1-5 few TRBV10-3 TGTGCCATCAGTAGGACAGGGAATAGCAATCAGCCCCAGCATTTT CAISRTGNSNQPQHF
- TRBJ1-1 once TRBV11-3 TGTGCCAGCAGGGGTGTTTGGGGCCGGAACACTGAAGCTTTCTTT CASRGVWGRNTEAFF
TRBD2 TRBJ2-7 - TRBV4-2 TGTGCCAGCAGCCAACTTACTAGCGGGGGAGGCGAGCAGTACTTC CASSQLTSGGGEQYF
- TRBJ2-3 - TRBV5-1 TGCGCCAGCAGCGGCGGGACAGTCACAGATACGCAGTATTTT CASSGGTVTDTQYF
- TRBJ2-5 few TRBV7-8 TGTGCCAGCAGCTTATTAGACCCAGGGTCGGAAGAGACCCAGTACTTC CASSLLDPGSEETQYF
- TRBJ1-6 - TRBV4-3 TGCGCCAGCAGCCAAGATAGGGACGGAGGGTTCTCACCCCTCCACTTT CASSQDRDGGFSPLHF
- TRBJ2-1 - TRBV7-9 TGTGCCAGCAGCTTAGTCCGGAGAACCTACAATGAGCAGTTCTTC CASSLVRRTYNEQFF
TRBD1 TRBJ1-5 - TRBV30 TGTGCCTGGGGACAGGGGGTCAATCAGCCCCAGCATTTT CAWGQGVNQPQHF
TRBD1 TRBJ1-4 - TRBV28 TGTGCCAGCAGTCTGAGAGAGGGGGCGCGTAATGAAAAACTGTTTTTT CASSLREGARNEKLFF
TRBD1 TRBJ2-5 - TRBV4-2 TGTGCCAGCAGCCGCTCGACAGGGTTCCAAGAGACCCAGTACTTC CASSRSTGFQETQYF
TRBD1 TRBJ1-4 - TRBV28 TGTGCCAGCAGTTTATCACAGGGGAGTGATGAAAAACTGTTTTTT CASSLSQGSDEKLFF
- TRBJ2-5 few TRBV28 TGTGCCAGCAGCCTAGGAGGGACCCAGTACTTC CASSLGGTQYF
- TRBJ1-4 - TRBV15 TGTGCCACCAGCAGAGCCAGGGGTGCAACTAATGAAAAACTGTTTTTT CATSRARGATNEKLFF
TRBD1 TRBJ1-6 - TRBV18 TGTGCCAGCTCGATGGGTTCAGGGGGGAATTCACCCCTCCACTTT CASSMGSGGNSPLHF
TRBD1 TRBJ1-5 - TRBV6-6 TGTGCCAGCAGACTCCGGGACAGGGGTACTCAGCCCCAGCATTTT CASRLRDRGTQPQHF
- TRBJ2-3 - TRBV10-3 TGTGCCATCACCGAGGGCGGCCCCCACACAGATACGCAGTATTTT CAITEGGPHTDTQYF
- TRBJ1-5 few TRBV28 TGTGCCAGCAGTTTGAGTCAGCCCCAGCATTTT CASSLSQPQHF
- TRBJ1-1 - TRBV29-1 TGCAGCGTTCGAACAGGATACACTGAAGCTTTCTTT CSVRTGYTEAFF
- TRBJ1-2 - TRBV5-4 TGTGCCAGCAGCGCAGGGCGTAACTATGGCTACACCTTC CASSAGRNYGYTF
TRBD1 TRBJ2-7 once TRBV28 TGTGCCAGCAGTTTAGGGCCAGGGGGAAAATTCGAGCAGTACTTC CASSLGPGGKFEQYF
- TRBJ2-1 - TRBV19 TGTGCCAGTAGTGCGGGCACTTACAATGAGCAGTTCTTC CASSAGTYNEQFF
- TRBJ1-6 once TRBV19 TGTGCCAGTACTCCAGACACTTATAATTCACCCCTCCACTTT CASTPDTYNSPLHF
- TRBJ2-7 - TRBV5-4 TGTGCCAGCAGCCCGGCTGGGTGGTACGGAGACGAGCAGTACTTC CASSPAGWYGDEQYF
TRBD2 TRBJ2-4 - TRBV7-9 TGTGCCAGCACCACCCGGGAGGTTTTAGCCAAAAACATTCAGTACTTC CASTTREVLAKNIQYF